This passage covers 10 T cell receptor beta chains from one sample sequenced in a study of blood T cell repertoires in COVID-19. TCRdb's copy holds only in-frame clones and misses some; the assay was immunoSEQ multiplex PCR. The sample has around 250,000 clones; around 93% are singletons. The sequenced sample was PBMCs or T cells enriched from blood (not recorded which). Source of these receptors: a middle-aged man who had been exposed to COVID-19.

The chain uses TRBV5-1 and TRBJ2-7; 8 bases agree with TRBD1. Unmatched junction bases numbered 7, after V lost 2 bases and J lost 6 bases. The CDR3 runs 14 residues. Germline CDR1 reads SGHRS; CDR2 reads YFSETQ. The CDR3 DNA follows: TGCGCCAGCAGCTTAGGGACAGGAACGGGCGAGCAGTACTTC. This gives the protein CASSLGTGTGEQYF.

V gene TRBV27 combines with J gene TRBJ2-7; TRBD2 agrees at 9 bases. The CDR3 spans 15 residues. The germline gives CDR1 MNHEY, CDR2 SMNVEV (reference sequence). Germline trimming cut 3 bases from V and 3 bases from J; bases unmatched to any gene: 6. CDR3 amino acids: CASSLSSGMIYEQYF. Written as DNA, the CDR3 is TGTGCCAGCAGTTTGTCTAGCGGGATGATCTACGAGCAGTACTTC.

The chain recombines TRBV13 with TRBJ1-5; 10 nucleotides align to TRBD1. This CDR3 spans 16 amino acids. The trim removed 5 bases at V and 9 bases at J, leaving 13 bases unmatched. CDR1 is PRHDT, CDR2 FYEKMQ, per germline (reference sequence). The DNA of the CDR3 is TGTGCCAGCAGCCTCCGGGACAGGGGCATTTCTGGGCCCCAGCATTTT. Amino acid sequence: CASSLRDRGISGPQHF. Supplemented by reference TRBV13 and TRBJ1-5, the full variable domain reads AAGVIQSPRHLIKEKRETATLKCYPIPRHDTVYWYQQGPGQDPQFLISFYEKMQSDKGSIPDRFSAQQFSDYHSELNMSSLELGDSALYFCASSLRDRGISGPQHFGDGTRLSIL.

The J gene is TRBJ1-1, the V gene TRBV11-2, with 8 bases fitting TRBD1. The V and J ends lost 4 bases and 5 bases, in that order; junction bases with no gene match: 12. Germline CDR1 is SGHAT and CDR2 is FQNNGV. CDR3 length: 16 amino acids. The CDR3 sequence: CASSSAGTGGWTEAFF. CDR3 in DNA: TGTGCCAGCAGCTCCGCAGGTACAGGGGGATGGACTGAAGCTTTCTTT.

The chain couples TRBV19 to TRBJ1-1; D is undetermined. The ends were cut back, 3 bases at V and 4 bases at J, with 15 bases in the middle. Germline V lookup: CDR1 LNHDA, CDR2 SQIVND (reference sequence). This CDR3 contains 15 residues. The DNA for the CDR3 is TGTGCCAGTAGTATGGTTCCGGGTATGGGCACTGAAGCTTTCTTT. It is translated as CASSMVPGMGTEAFF.

The rearrangement links TRBV11-2 to TRBJ2-1; D perhaps matches TRBD2 (5 bases). This CDR3 contains 15 residues. The germline V gene has CDR1 SGHAT and CDR2 FQNNGV. Trimming cost V 0 bases and J 3 bases, with 9 bases left between them. The CDR3: CASSLEIAIYNEQFF. The CDR3 DNA is TGTGCCAGCAGCTTAGAGATAGCGATCTACAATGAGCAGTTCTTC. The full variable domain, in which reference TRBV11-2 and TRBJ2-1 provide the parts outside the CDR3, is EAGVAQSPRYKIIEKRQSVAFWCNPISGHATLYWYQQILGQGPKLLIQFQNNGVVDDSQLPKDRFSAERLKGVDSTLKIQPAKLEDSAVYLCASSLEIAIYNEQFFGPGTRLTVL.

The chain combines TRBV7-2 with TRBJ1-6; 7 bases fit TRBD1. Germline trimming cut 5 bases from V and 7 bases from J; bases unmatched to any gene: 5. The CDR3 runs to 14 residues. Germline V gene sequence: CDR1 SGHTA, CDR2 FQGNSA. The CDR3 sequence: CASSPQGWNSPLHF. Written as DNA, the CDR3 is TGTGCCAGCAGCCCACAGGGGTGGAATTCACCCCTCCACTTT.

The chain combines TRBV9 with TRBJ1-6; the match to TRBD1 covers 9 bases. Germline CDR1 SGDLS, CDR2 YYNGEE. The CDR3 consists of 16 residues. The J segment lost 10 bases and the V segment lost 0 bases, leaving 8 bases of the junction unmatched. The CDR3 loop reads CASSVAGDRVWSPLHF. The CDR3 DNA reads as TGTGCCAGCAGCGTAGCGGGGGACAGGGTTTGGTCACCCCTCCACTTT.

J is TRBJ2-3 and V is TRBV24-1; D uncertain. The germline gives CDR1 KGHDR, CDR2 SFDVKD. This CDR3 has 16 residues. Trimming took 4 bases from V and 3 from J, leaving 16 bases between them. CDR3: CATSDPYSERTDTQYF. The CDR3 DNA reads TGTGCCACCAGTGACCCCTACTCGGAGAGGACAGATACGCAGTATTTT.

The rearrangement joins TRBV6-5 to TRBJ2-1; 13 bases match TRBD2. The CDR3 contains 15 residues. Germline CDR1 reads MNHEY; CDR2 reads SVGAGI. Trimming removed 5 bases from V and 6 bases from J; junction bases left unmatched: 4. CDR3 loop: CASSRGLAGINEQFF. The DNA of the CDR3 is TGTGCCAGCAGTCGGGGACTAGCGGGAATCAATGAGCAGTTCTTC.